The clone carrying this TCR beta chain was recorded many times. No antigen is known for it. The data were obtained in a study of T-cell memory formation after mild COVID-19. Overall study findings and caveats: SARS-CoV-2 specificity of second-wave clones peaking day 37 was unconfirmed. Some clones that responded turned up in pre-infection memory, which suggests that cross-reactive memory joined in.

TCRdb processed the 5' RACE reads anew with MiXCR; each CDR3 protein has one entry. There are hundreds of thousands of distinct CDR3 sequences in the sample; 15% to 20% occur only once, and around 22% lies in the top ten. This receptor was taken from a man younger than 35 who had mild COVID-19 (a few samples of this study predate the infection). Cell type and time point are not known. Sequencing was done on a sample of PBMCs or a T cell subset sorted from them (not recorded which).

The CDR3 bases are TGTGCCAGCAGCTCCCTTAAGACAGGGTCGGGTGGCTACACCTTC. Translated, it gives CASSSLKTGSGGYTF. J is TRBJ1-2 and V is TRBV11-2; 7 nucleotides match TRBD1. The CDR3 totals 15 residues. V gave up 4 bases and J gave up 7 bases; unmatched junction bases: 12. Germline CDR1 reads SGHAT; CDR2 reads FQNNGV.